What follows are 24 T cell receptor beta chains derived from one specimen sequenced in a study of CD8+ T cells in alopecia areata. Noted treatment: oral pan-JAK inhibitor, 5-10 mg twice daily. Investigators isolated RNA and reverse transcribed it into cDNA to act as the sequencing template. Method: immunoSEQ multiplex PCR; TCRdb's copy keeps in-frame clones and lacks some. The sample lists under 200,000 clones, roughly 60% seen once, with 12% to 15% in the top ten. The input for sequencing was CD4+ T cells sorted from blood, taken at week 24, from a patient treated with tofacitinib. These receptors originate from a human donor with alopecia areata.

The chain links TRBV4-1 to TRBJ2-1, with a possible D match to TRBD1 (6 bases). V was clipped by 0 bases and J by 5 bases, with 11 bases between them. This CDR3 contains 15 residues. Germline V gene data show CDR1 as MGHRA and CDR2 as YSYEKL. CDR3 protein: CASSQDPSGDNEQFF. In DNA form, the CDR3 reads TGCGCCAGCAGCCAAGATCCGTCAGGGGACAATGAGCAGTTCTTC.

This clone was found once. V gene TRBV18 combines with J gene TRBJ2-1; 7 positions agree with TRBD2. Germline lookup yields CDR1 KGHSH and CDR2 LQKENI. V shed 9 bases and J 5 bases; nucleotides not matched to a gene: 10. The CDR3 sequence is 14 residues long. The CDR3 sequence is CASTRGDLNNEQFF. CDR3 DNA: TGTGCCAGTACACGGGGGGACCTAAACAATGAGCAGTTCTTC.

CDR3 amino acids: CASSGAGTGGYEQYF. The CDR3 nucleotides are TGTGCCAGCAGCGGGGCAGGGACAGGGGGGTACGAGCAGTACTTC. This rearrangement joins TRBV2 to TRBJ2-5; 11 nucleotides align to TRBD1. The J call could be wrong; TRBJ2-7 is a better fit for the DNA end. The germline V gene has CDR1 SNHLY and CDR2 FYNNEI. The CDR3 covers 15 residues.

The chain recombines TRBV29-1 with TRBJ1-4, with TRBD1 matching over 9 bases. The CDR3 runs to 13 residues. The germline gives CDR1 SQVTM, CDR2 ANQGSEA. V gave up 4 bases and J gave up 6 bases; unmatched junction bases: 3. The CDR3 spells CSVGGTGYEKLFF. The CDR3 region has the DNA TGCAGCGTTGGGGGGACAGGGTATGAAAAACTGTTTTTT.

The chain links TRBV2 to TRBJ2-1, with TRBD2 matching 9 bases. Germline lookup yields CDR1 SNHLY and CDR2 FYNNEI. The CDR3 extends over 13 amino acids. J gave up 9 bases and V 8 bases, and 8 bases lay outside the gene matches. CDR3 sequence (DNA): TGTGCCAGCGGCGGGGGGGCCGAGGGTGAGCAGTTCTTC. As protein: CASGGGAEGEQFF.

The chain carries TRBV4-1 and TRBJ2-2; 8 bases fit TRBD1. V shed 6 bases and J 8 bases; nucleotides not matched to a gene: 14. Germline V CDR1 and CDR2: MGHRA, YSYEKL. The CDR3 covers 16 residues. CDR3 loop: CASSQRDRTTRGELFF. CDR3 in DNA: TGCGCCAGCAGTCAACGGGACAGGACAACCCGAGGGGAGCTGTTTTTT.

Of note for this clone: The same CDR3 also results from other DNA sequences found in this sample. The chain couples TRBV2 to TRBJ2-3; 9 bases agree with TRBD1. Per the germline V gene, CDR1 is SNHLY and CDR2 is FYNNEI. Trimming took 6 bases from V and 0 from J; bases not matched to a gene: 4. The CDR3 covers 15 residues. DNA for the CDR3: TGTGCCAGCAGCGCCGGGACAGGGAGCACAGATACGCAGTATTTT. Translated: CASSAGTGSTDTQYF.

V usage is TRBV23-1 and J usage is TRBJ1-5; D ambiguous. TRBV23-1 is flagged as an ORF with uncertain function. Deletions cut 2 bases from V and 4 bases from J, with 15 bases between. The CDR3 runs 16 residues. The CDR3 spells CASSQPTQEGNQPQHF. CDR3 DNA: TGCGCCAGCAGTCAACCAACTCAGGAAGGAAATCAGCCCCAGCATTTT.

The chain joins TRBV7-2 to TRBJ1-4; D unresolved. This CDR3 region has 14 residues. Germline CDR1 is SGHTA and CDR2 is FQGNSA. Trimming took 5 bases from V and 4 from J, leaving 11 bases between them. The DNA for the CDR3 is TGTGCCAGCAGCCCCCGGTCGTTTAATGAAAAACTGTTTTTT. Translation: CASSPRSFNEKLFF.

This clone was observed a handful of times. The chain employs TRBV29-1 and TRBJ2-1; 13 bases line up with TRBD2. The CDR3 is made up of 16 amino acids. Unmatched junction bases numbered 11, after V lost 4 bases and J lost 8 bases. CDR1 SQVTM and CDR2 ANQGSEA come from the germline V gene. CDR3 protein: CSVVGLGLAGLDEQFF. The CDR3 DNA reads TGCAGCGTTGTTGGGTTGGGACTAGCGGGGTTGGATGAGCAGTTCTTC.

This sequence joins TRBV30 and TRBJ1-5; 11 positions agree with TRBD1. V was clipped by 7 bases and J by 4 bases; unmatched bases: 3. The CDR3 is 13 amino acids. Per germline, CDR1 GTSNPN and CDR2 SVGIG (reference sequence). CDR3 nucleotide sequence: TGTGCCTACGGGACAGGGGGAAATCAGCCCCAGCATTTT. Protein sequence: CAYGTGGNQPQHF.

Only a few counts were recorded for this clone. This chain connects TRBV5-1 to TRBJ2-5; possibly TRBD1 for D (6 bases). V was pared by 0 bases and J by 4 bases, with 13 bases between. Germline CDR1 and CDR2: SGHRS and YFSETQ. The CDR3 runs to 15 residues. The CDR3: CASSLDGRGTETQYF. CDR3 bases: TGCGCCAGCAGCTTGGACGGCAGGGGTACAGAGACCCAGTACTTC.

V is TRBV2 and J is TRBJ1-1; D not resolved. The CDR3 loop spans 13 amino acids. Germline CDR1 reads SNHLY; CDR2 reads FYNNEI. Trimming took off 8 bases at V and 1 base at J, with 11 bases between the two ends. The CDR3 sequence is CASGTSGNTEAFF. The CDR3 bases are TGTGCCAGCGGCACCAGTGGGAACACTGAAGCTTTCTTT.

This chain's CDR3 is CASSQEGSGANVLTF. Written as DNA, the CDR3 is TGCGCCAGCAGCCAAGAGGGATCTGGGGCCAACGTCCTGACTTTC. V gene TRBV4-1 combines with J gene TRBJ2-6; D uncertain. The V gene's germline CDR1 is MGHRA and CDR2 YSYEKL. The CDR3 consists of 15 residues. V dropped 0 bases and J dropped 1 base, with 4 bases sitting between them.

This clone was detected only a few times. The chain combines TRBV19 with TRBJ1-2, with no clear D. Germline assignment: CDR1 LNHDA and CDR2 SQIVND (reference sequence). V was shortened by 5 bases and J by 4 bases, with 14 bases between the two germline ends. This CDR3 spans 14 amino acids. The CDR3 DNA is TGTGCCAGTAGTCTAAGGGCCGACCGCTATGGCTACACCTTC. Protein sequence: CASSLRADRYGYTF.

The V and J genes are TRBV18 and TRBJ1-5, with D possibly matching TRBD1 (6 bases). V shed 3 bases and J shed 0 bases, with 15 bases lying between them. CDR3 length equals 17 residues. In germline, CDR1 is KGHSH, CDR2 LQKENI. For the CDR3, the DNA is TGTGCCAGCTCACCCGGACAGCTTGAATATAGCAATCAGCCCCAGCATTTT. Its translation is CASSPGQLEYSNQPQHF.

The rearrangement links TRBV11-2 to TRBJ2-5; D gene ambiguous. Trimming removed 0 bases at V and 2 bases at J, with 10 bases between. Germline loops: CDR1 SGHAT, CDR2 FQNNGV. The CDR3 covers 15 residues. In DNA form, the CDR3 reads TGTGCCAGCAGCTTAGATCGGCTCTTTCAAGAGACCCAGTACTTC. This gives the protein CASSLDRLFQETQYF.

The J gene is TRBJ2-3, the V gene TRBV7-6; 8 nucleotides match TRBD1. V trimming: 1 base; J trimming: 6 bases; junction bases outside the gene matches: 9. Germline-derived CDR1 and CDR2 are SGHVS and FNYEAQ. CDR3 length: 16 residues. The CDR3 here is CASSLGLTGAQDTQYF. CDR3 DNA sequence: TGTGCCAGCAGCTTAGGGTTGACAGGGGCGCAGGATACGCAGTATTTT.

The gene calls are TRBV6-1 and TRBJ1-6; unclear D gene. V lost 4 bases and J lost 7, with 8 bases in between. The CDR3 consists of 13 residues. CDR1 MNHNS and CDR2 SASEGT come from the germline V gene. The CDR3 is CASSADRNSPLHF. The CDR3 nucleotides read TGTGCCAGCAGTGCTGACCGAAATTCACCCCTCCACTTT.

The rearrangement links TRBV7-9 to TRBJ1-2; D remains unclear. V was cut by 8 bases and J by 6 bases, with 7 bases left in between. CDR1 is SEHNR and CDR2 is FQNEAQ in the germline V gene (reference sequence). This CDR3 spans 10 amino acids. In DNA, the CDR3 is TGTGCCAGCGGGGAAGATGGCTACACCTTC. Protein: CASGEDGYTF.

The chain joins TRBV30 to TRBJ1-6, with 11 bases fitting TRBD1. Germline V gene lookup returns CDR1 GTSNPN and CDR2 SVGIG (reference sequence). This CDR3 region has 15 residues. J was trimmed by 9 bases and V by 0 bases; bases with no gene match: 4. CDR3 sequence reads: CAWSVGTGGISPLHF. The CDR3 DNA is TGTGCCTGGAGTGTAGGGACAGGGGGGATTTCACCCCTCCACTTT. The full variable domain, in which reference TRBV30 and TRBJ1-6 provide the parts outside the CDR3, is SQTIHQWPATLVQPVGSPLSLECTVEGTSNPNLYWYRQAAGRGLQLLFYSVGIGQISSEVPQNLSASRPQDRQFILSSKKLLLSDSGFYLCAWSVGTGGISPLHFGNGTRLTVT.

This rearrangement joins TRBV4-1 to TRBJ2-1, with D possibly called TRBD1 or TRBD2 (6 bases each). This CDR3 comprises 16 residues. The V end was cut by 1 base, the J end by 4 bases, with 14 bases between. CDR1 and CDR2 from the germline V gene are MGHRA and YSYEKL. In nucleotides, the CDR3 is TGCGCCAGCAGCCAAGTCGGGGGCCGGGAATACAATGAGCAGTTCTTC. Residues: CASSQVGGREYNEQFF.

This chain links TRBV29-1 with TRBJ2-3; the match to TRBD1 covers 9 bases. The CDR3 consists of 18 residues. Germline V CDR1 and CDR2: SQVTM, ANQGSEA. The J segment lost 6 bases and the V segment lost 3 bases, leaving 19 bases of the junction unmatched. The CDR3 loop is CSVDRWSGTGLLGDTQYF. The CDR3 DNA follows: TGCAGCGTTGATCGGTGGTCAGGGACAGGGCTATTAGGCGATACGCAGTATTTT.

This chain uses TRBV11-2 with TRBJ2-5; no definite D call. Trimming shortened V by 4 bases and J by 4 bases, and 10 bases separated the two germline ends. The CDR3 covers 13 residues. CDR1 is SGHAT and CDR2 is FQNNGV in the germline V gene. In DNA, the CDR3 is TGTGCCAGCAGCTCAGTGGGTGGAGAGACCCAGTACTTC. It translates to CASSSVGGETQYF.